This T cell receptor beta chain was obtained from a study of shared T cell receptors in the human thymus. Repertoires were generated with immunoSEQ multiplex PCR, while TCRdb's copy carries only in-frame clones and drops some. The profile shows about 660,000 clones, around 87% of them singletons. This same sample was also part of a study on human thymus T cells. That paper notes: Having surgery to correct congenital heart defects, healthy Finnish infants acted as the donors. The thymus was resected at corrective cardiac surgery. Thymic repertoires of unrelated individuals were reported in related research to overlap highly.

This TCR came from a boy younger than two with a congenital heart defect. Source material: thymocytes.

The CDR3 here is CASSLGLSQPSNTGELFF. CDR3 nucleotides: TGTGCCAGCAGCTTAGGGTTGTCACAGCCTTCGAACACCGGGGAGCTGTTTTTT. The rearrangement uses TRBV7-3 and TRBJ2-2, with D uncertain. Between the trimmed V and J ends, which lost 2 bases and 0 bases, there was a span of 16 bases. This CDR3 is built from 18 residues. Germline assignment: CDR1 SGHTA and CDR2 FQGTGA. The entire variable domain, with the rest obtained from reference TRBV7-3 and TRBJ2-2, is as follows: GAGVSQTPSNKVTEKGKYVELRCDPISGHTALYWYRQSLGQGPEFLIYFQGTGAADDSGLPNDRFFAVRPEGSVSTLKIQRTERGDSAVYLCASSLGLSQPSNTGELFFGEGSRLTVL.